What follows describes a single TCR beta chain. Its matching antigen is unknown. It was with a sample-barcoded 5' primer and a J-beta primer mix that a second PCR of roughly 6 to 12 cycles was run. One entry per CDR3 protein results from TCRdb running MiXCR on the 5' RACE reads. The repertoire has 1,300,000 or so distinct CDR3 sequences, almost 60% of them found once; the top ten carry 6.5% to 8.5%. The CDR3 consists of 15 residues. CDR1 and CDR2 from the germline V gene are DFQATT and SNEGSKA (reference sequence). Trimming cost V 6 bases and J 8 bases; bases outside gene matches: 10. This sample is drawn from a study of blood T cells in healthy people across ages. In the study overall: About one barcoded TCR beta cDNA was captured per two T cells.

Whole-study results and caveats: Possibly, changes in expanded clonotypes were confounded because donor CMV status was unknown.

The rearrangement uses TRBV20-1 and TRBJ2-1; TRBD2 matches 13 bases. Material for sequencing was blood. This clonotype was obtained from a young man in good health. Here the CDR3 DNA reads TGCAGTGCCAACGGGGCGGGACTAGCGGGACATGAGCAGTTCTTC. Residues: CSANGAGLAGHEQFF.